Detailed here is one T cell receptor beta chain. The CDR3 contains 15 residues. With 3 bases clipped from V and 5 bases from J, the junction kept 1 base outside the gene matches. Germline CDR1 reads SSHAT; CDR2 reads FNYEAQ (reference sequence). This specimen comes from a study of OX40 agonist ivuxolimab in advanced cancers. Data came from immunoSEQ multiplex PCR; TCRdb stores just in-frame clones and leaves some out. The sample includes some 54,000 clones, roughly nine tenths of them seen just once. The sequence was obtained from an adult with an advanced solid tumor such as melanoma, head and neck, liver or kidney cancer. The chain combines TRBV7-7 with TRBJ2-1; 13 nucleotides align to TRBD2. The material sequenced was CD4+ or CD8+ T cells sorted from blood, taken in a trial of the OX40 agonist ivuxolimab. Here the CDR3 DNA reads TGTGCCAGCAGCTTGGGACTAGCGGGGAACAATGAGCAGTTCTTC. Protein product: CASSLGLAGNNEQFF.